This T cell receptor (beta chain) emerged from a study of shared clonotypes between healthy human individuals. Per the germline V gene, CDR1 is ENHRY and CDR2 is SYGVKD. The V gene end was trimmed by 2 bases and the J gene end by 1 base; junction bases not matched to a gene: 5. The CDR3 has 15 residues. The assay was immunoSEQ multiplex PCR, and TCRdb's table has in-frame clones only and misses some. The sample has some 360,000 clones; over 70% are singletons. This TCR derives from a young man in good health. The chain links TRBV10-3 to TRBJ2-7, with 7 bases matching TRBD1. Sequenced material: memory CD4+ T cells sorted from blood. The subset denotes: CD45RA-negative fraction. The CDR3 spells CAISEGQVKSYEQYF. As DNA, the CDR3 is TGTGCCATCAGTGAGGGACAGGTTAAGTCCTACGAGCAGTACTTC.